These 17 T cell receptor beta chains share one sample of origin, sequenced in a study of T cells in Graves' hyperthyroidism and ophthalmopathy. The TCR beta CDR3 regions underwent amplification using RNA transcripts as the source. During a first-round RT-PCR of the TCR CDR3, the HTBI primer set was used. Via MiXCR, TCRdb re-called the multiplex PCR reads, giving one row per CDR3 protein. The repertoire holds a few hundred thousand distinct CDR3 sequences, with roughly 13% as singletons. The sequenced material came from blood. Receptors originate from a woman younger than 30 with Graves' hyperthyroidism.

The table lists this clonotype with a few counts. CDR3 in DNA: TGCGCCAGCTCGGCGGGCGCTACTCAAGAGACCCAGTACTTC. Translating gives CASSAGATQETQYF. V usage is TRBV4-1 and J usage is TRBJ2-5, with D maybe TRBD2 (5 bases). In germline, CDR1 is MGHRA, CDR2 YSYEKL. The CDR3 is made up of 14 amino acids. Trimming shortened V by 8 bases and J by 2 bases, and 15 bases separated the two germline ends.

In this sample, this clonotype turned up a few times. V is TRBV20-1 and J is TRBJ1-2; D ambiguous. CDR3 length: 13 residues. Trimming took 0 bases from V and 8 from J, leaving 13 bases between them. From germline, CDR1 is DFQATT and CDR2 SNEGSKA (reference sequence). CDR3 sequence reads: CSARDLPPGGYTF. The CDR3, as DNA: TGCAGTGCTAGAGATCTCCCTCCCGGGGGCTACACCTTC.

The J gene is TRBJ2-5, the V gene TRBV27; D may correspond to TRBD1 or TRBD2 (5 bases each). Looked up from germline, CDR1 is MNHEY and CDR2 is SMNVEV (reference sequence). CDR3 length equals 15 residues. The V end was cut by 5 bases, the J end by 5 bases, with 18 bases between. The CDR3 coding sequence is TGTGCCAGCAGTCCTCTTTGGGGGAGTACGGAGACCCAGTACTTC. Translation: CASSPLWGSTETQYF.

This clonotype was seen at least ten times. This chain uses TRBV7-3 with TRBJ2-3; 8 nucleotides agree with TRBD2. Germline CDR1 and CDR2: SGHTA and FQGTGA. This CDR3 is built from 15 residues. V lost 2 bases to trimming and J lost 5 bases; unmatched junction nucleotides: 6. CDR3 bases: TGTGCCAGCAGCTTAGGTGGTGCGGGAGGAGATACGCAGTATTTT. As protein: CASSLGGAGGDTQYF. The full variable domain, its missing parts supplied by reference TRBV7-3 and TRBJ2-3, is GAGVSQTPSNKVTEKGKYVELRCDPISGHTALYWYRQSLGQGPEFLIYFQGTGAADDSGLPNDRFFAVRPEGSVSTLKIQRTERGDSAVYLCASSLGGAGGDTQYFGPGTRLTVL.

This clonotype came up many times. CDR3 loop: CASSRDLGYGQPQHF. The CDR3 DNA reads TGTGCCAGCAGCCGGGATCTGGGGTACGGTCAGCCCCAGCATTTT. The chain carries TRBV3-1 and TRBJ1-5; D is unresolved. CDR1 LGHDT and CDR2 YNNKEL come from the germline V gene (reference sequence). V lost 4 bases and J lost 6, with 16 bases in between. The CDR3 runs 15 residues.

This clonotype was picked up one time. A much larger clonotype is one base distant, so this may be a read error. The chain is built from TRBV7-3 and TRBJ1-1; D remains unclear. Between the trimmed V and J ends, which lost 0 bases and 5 bases, there was a span of 13 bases. This CDR3 spans 15 amino acids. Germline lookup yields CDR1 SGHTA and CDR2 FQGTGA. CDR3 sequence (DNA): TGTGCCAGCAGCTTAACGGTCGTGGGCCAGACTGAAGCTTTCTTT. It is translated as CASSLTVVGQTEAFF.

This clonotype was picked up many times. The genes are TRBV9 and TRBJ2-1; unclear D gene. In germline, CDR1 is SGDLS, CDR2 YYNGEE. V gave up 0 bases and J gave up 4 bases, with 5 bases separating them. CDR3 length: 13 amino acids. CDR3 amino acids: CASSVDPYNEQFF. In DNA form, the CDR3 reads TGTGCCAGCAGCGTAGATCCGTACAATGAGCAGTTCTTC.

The chain uses TRBV5-1 and TRBJ1-1; TRBD1 matches at 9 bases. This CDR3 is 17 amino acids long. Germline loops: CDR1 SGHRS, CDR2 YFSETQ. V shed 4 bases, J shed 3 bases, and the junction held 13 bases outside the gene matches. This CDR3 is CASSHAQQGAQDTEAFF. CDR3 in DNA: TGCGCCAGCAGCCACGCTCAACAGGGGGCGCAAGACACTGAAGCTTTCTTT.

This clonotype was counted at least ten times. The chain employs TRBV6-1 and TRBJ1-1; possibly TRBD1 for D (5 bases). The CDR3 totals 16 residues. V was cut by 0 bases and J by 0 bases, with 11 bases left in between. Germline assignment: CDR1 MNHNS and CDR2 SASEGT. CDR3 amino acids: CASSEAAGGMNTEAFF. The CDR3 DNA sequence: TGTGCCAGCAGTGAAGCTGCGGGGGGAATGAACACTGAAGCTTTCTTT.

The chain uses TRBV7-9 and TRBJ1-1, with D hard to call. With 2 bases removed from V and 4 bases from J, the gap between germline ends came to 17 bases. Germline CDR1 and CDR2: SEHNR and FQNEAQ (reference sequence). CDR3 size: 16 residues. As DNA, the CDR3 is TGTGCCAGCAGCTTATTACTGTCGGTAGAGTTCACTGAAGCTTTCTTT. Its translation: CASSLLLSVEFTEAFF.

This clonotype was counted between two and nine times. The chain joins TRBV19 to TRBJ1-5; D unclear. This CDR3 has 15 amino acids. CDR1 and CDR2 from the germline V gene are LNHDA and SQIVND (reference sequence). Trimming pared 5 bases from V and 2 bases from J, leaving 13 bases between. CDR3 loop: CASSWSLGGNQPQHF. CDR3 nucleotides: TGTGCCAGTAGTTGGTCGCTTGGCGGCAATCAGCCCCAGCATTTT. The full variable domain, with the rest looked up from reference TRBV19 and TRBJ1-5, is DGGITQSPKYLFRKEGQNVTLSCEQNLNHDAMYWYRQDPGQGLRLIYYSQIVNDFQKGDIAEGYSVSREKKESFPLTVTSAQKNPTAFYLCASSWSLGGNQPQHFGDGTRLSIL.

This clonotype has at least ten counts. The rearrangement uses TRBV20-1 and TRBJ1-1; weak D call: TRBD1 (6 bases). Per the germline V gene, CDR1 is DFQATT and CDR2 is SNEGSKA (reference sequence). Trimming left V 1 base short and J 5 bases short, with 17 bases between. The CDR3 loop spans 15 amino acids. In DNA form, the CDR3 reads TGCAGTGCTAGAGCCCTACAGGGTCGAGGAACTGAAGCTTTCTTT. Its protein is CSARALQGRGTEAFF.

This clonotype was seen ten or more times. V gene TRBV6-1 combines with J gene TRBJ1-1; 9 nucleotides align to TRBD1. Trimming took 6 bases from V and 1 from J; bases not matched to a gene: 3. Germline V gene sequence: CDR1 MNHNS, CDR2 SASEGT. This CDR3 contains 14 residues. Here the CDR3 DNA reads TGTGCCAGCAGGGGACAGGGCAAGAACACTGAAGCTTTCTTT. Protein sequence: CASRGQGKNTEAFF.

This clonotype was seen more than once but under ten times. The chain recombines TRBV19 with TRBJ2-7, with D perhaps matching TRBD2 (6 bases). The germline V gene has CDR1 LNHDA and CDR2 SQIVND (reference sequence). V was shortened by 6 bases and J by 3 bases, with 12 bases between the two germline ends. The CDR3 has 13 amino acids. The CDR3 region is CASRGRGGYEQYF. The CDR3 DNA reads TGTGCCAGTAGAGGAAGGGGAGGCTACGAGCAGTACTTC. The variable domain in full, with the rest retrieved from reference TRBV19 and TRBJ2-7, is DGGITQSPKYLFRKEGQNVTLSCEQNLNHDAMYWYRQDPGQGLRLIYYSQIVNDFQKGDIAEGYSVSREKKESFPLTVTSAQKNPTAFYLCASRGRGGYEQYFGPGTRLTVT.

The chain employs TRBV11-2 and TRBJ2-3, with 7 bases matching TRBD2. The CDR3 consists of 17 residues. Germline-derived CDR1 and CDR2 are SGHAT and FQNNGV. V lost 4 bases and J lost 0; bases outside the gene matches: 10. The CDR3 DNA sequence: TGTGCCAGCAGCTCCCTGAGGGGCGGGAGTAGCACAGATACGCAGTATTTT. It translates to CASSSLRGGSSTDTQYF.

The chain combines TRBV4-1 with TRBJ2-7, with a tentative D call TRBD1 (6 bases). The V gene's germline CDR1 is MGHRA and CDR2 YSYEKL. Trimming pared 4 bases from V and 6 bases from J, leaving 16 bases between. This CDR3 comprises 14 residues. The DNA for the CDR3 is TGCGCCAGCAGCCCCGAAACCCGGGACACCGAGCAGTACTTC. It specifies CASSPETRDTEQYF.

Worth noting for this clonotype: A much larger clone lies a single base off, so this may be a read error. The genes are TRBV6-1 and TRBJ2-7; D is perhaps TRBD1 or TRBD2 (5 bases each). This CDR3 is 13 amino acids long. CDR1 MNHNS and CDR2 SASEGT come from the germline V gene. Between the trimmed V and J ends, which lost 7 bases and 9 bases, there was a span of 19 bases. The CDR3 DNA reads as TGTGCCAGCACTGGCAGGGTATGGGACGGGCAGTACTTC. Encoded protein: CASTGRVWDGQYF.